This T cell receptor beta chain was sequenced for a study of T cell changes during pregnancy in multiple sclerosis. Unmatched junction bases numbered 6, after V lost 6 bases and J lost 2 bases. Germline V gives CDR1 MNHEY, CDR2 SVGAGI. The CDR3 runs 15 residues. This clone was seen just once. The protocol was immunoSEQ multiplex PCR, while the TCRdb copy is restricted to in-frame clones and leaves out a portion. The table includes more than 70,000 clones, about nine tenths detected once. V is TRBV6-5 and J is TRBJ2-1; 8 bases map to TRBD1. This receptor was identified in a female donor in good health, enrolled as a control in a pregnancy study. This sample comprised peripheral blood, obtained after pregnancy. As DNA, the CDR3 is TGTGCCAGCAGCACGGACAGGGCCCCCTACAATGAGCAGTTCTTC. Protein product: CASSTDRAPYNEQFF.